This T cell receptor (beta chain) was identified in a study of T-cell reconstitution after alpha-beta-depleted transplantation in children. This clonotype was seen more than once but under ten times. Unique molecular identifiers were incorporated when the TCRbeta library was constructed. TCRdb re-called the PCR reads with MiXCR, one entry per CDR3 protein. The profile shows about 410,000 distinct CDR3 sequences, 20% of them singletons. This CDR3 is built from 15 residues. V was shortened by 5 bases and J by 0 bases, with 11 bases between the two germline ends. Looked up from germline, CDR1 is MNHEY and CDR2 is SMNVEV (reference sequence).

J is TRBJ2-1 and V is TRBV27; no clear D. This receptor was taken from a human donor who donated a stem cell graft to a child with acute myeloid leukemia. Here the sequenced sample was PBMCs from the stem cell graft donor, taken from the stem cell graft. The CDR3 loop is CASSAAFSSYNEQFF. Written as DNA, the CDR3 is TGTGCCAGCAGTGCGGCCTTTAGCTCCTACAATGAGCAGTTCTTC.